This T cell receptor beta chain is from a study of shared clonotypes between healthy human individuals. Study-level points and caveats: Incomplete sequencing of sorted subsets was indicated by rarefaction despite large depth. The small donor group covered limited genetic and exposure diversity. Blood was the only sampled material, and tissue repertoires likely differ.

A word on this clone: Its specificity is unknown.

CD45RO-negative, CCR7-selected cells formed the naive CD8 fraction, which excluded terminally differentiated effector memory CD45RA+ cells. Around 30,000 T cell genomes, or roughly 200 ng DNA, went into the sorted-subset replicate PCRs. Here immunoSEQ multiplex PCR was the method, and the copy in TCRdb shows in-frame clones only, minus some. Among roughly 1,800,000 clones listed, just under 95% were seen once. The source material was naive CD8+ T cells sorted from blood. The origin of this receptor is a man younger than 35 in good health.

CDR3 sequence: CASSASGTGGEKLFF. The CDR3 bases are TGTGCCAGCAGCGCTTCAGGGACAGGGGGCGAAAAACTGTTTTTT. The genes are TRBV11-2 and TRBJ1-4; 12 positions agree with TRBD1. J gave up 8 bases and V 5 bases, and 6 bases lay outside the gene matches. Germline lookup yields CDR1 SGHAT and CDR2 FQNNGV. The CDR3 covers 15 residues. Complete variable domain (other parts from reference TRBV11-2 and TRBJ1-4): EAGVAQSPRYKIIEKRQSVAFWCNPISGHATLYWYQQILGQGPKLLIQFQNNGVVDDSQLPKDRFSAERLKGVDSTLKIQPAKLEDSAVYLCASSASGTGGEKLFFGSGTQLSVL.